Shown below are 15 T cell receptor beta chains from a single sample sequenced in a study of OX40 agonist ivuxolimab in advanced cancers. TCRdb keeps only in-frame clones here, not all; method: immunoSEQ multiplex PCR. The sample lists more than 85,000 clones; around 90% were seen once. Sample: CD4+ or CD8+ T cells sorted from blood, taken in a trial of the OX40 agonist ivuxolimab. These receptors originate from an adult with an advanced solid tumor such as melanoma, head and neck, liver or kidney cancer.

The V and J genes are TRBV29-1 and TRBJ1-1; no reliable D call. This CDR3 region has 13 residues. CDR1 is SQVTM, CDR2 ANQGSEA, per germline. V lost 6 bases and J lost 3, with 14 bases in between. CDR3 sequence: CSVSRGRDTEAFF. DNA of the CDR3: TGCAGCGTCTCGCGGGGAAGGGACACTGAAGCTTTCTTT.

The gene calls are TRBV19 and TRBJ1-5, with D possibly matching TRBD1 (5 bases). V dropped 6 bases and J dropped 0 bases, with 15 bases sitting between them. CDR3 length: 16 residues. In germline, CDR1 is LNHDA, CDR2 SQIVND (reference sequence). CDR3: CASSRGVHYSNQPQHF. The CDR3 coding sequence is TGTGCCAGTAGCCGGGGGGTGCATTATAGCAATCAGCCCCAGCATTTT.

The rearrangement uses TRBV5-1 and TRBJ1-2; D possibly corresponds to TRBD1 (6 bases). Germline-derived CDR1 and CDR2 are SGHRS and YFSETQ. CDR3 length: 12 amino acids. V lost 4 bases to trimming and J lost 8 bases, with 12 bases between them. The CDR3 region has the DNA TGCGCCAGCAGCACCAGGGGTTGGGGCTACACCTTC. It encodes CASSTRGWGYTF.

CDR3 in amino acids: CASSEGGRDTEAFF. The CDR3 DNA sequence: TGTGCCAGCAGTGAAGGGGGGCGCGACACTGAAGCTTTCTTT. This chain links TRBV2 with TRBJ1-1, with D maybe TRBD1 (6 bases). CDR3 length: 14 residues. Per germline, CDR1 SNHLY and CDR2 FYNNEI. Trimming left V 1 base short and J 3 bases short, with 9 bases between. The full variable domain, rest sourced from reference TRBV2 and TRBJ1-1, is EPEVTQTPSHQVTQMGQEVILRCVPISNHLYFYWYRQILGQKVEFLVSFYNNEISEKSEIFDDQFSVERPDGSNFTLKIRSTKLEDSAMYFCASSEGGRDTEAFFGQGTRLTVV.

J is TRBJ2-3 and V is TRBV4-1; possibly TRBD2 for D (7 bases). Looked up from germline, CDR1 is MGHRA and CDR2 is YSYEKL. The ends were cut back, 0 bases at V and 4 bases at J, with 23 bases in the middle. CDR3 length: 19 residues. The CDR3 loop is CASSQDWASGGAVSDTQYF. The DNA for the CDR3 is TGCGCCAGCAGCCAAGATTGGGCTAGTGGGGGGGCCGTGTCAGATACGCAGTATTTT.

Worth noting for this clone: At one of its ends the junction is not consistent with the germline gene, which may arise from a read error. The rearrangement joins TRBV11-2 to TRBJ2-2; possibly TRBD1 for D (7 bases). Looked up from germline, CDR1 is SGHAT and CDR2 is FQNNGV. This CDR3 is 18 amino acids long. The CDR3 is CASSPGGGGVGFAGELLF. CDR3 in DNA: TGTGCCAGCAGCCCAGGGGGAGGCGGTGTGGGTTTCGCCGGGGAGCTGCTTTTT.

The chain recombines TRBV10-3 with TRBJ2-1, with no clear D. CDR1 is ENHRY, CDR2 SYGVKD, per germline. The V end was cut by 7 bases, the J end by 7 bases, with 11 bases between. CDR3 length equals 12 residues. The DNA of the CDR3 is TGTGCCATCAAGGGTAGCTCTAATGAGCAGTTCTTC. This gives the protein CAIKGSSNEQFF.

The chain joins TRBV2 to TRBJ1-5; D may be TRBD1 (5 bases). The CDR3 loop spans 14 amino acids. V was trimmed by 5 bases and J by 6 bases, leaving 14 bases between them. The germline gives CDR1 SNHLY, CDR2 FYNNEI. CDR3 bases: TGTGCCAGCAGTCCGGCCACCGGGGGTCAGCCCCAGCATTTT. Its protein is CASSPATGGQPQHF.

The CDR3 bases are TGTGCCAGCAGCTTAACCATCAGGGGGGACTATGGCTACACCTTC. Protein: CASSLTIRGDYGYTF. The chain links TRBV5-5 to TRBJ1-2, with 7 bases aligning to TRBD1. V lost 2 bases and J lost 3; bases outside the gene matches: 7. This CDR3 region has 15 residues. Looked up from germline, CDR1 is SGHKS and CDR2 is YYEKEE (reference sequence).

The J gene is TRBJ1-1, the V gene TRBV4-2, with D possibly being TRBD1 (5 bases). The germline gives CDR1 LGHNA, CDR2 YNFKEQ. Trimming took off 4 bases at V and 0 bases at J, with 12 bases between the two ends. The CDR3 has 15 residues. CDR3 region: CASSRGGQLNTEAFF. CDR3 in DNA: TGTGCCAGCAGCCGTGGAGGACAACTGAACACTGAAGCTTTCTTT.

This chain connects TRBV5-1 to TRBJ2-7; D may correspond to TRBD1 or TRBD2 (6 bases each). Germline values: CDR1 SGHRS, CDR2 YFSETQ. V gave up 4 bases and J gave up 0 bases, with 17 bases separating them. This CDR3 is 16 amino acids long. The CDR3 bases are TGCGCCAGCAGCCGAGGGAGTGGGGGGCCCTCCTACGAGCAGTACTTC. Protein sequence: CASSRGSGGPSYEQYF. The entire variable domain, with the rest obtained from reference TRBV5-1 and TRBJ2-7, is as follows: KAGVTQTPRYLIKTRGQQVTLSCSPISGHRSVSWYQQTPGQGLQFLFEYFSETQRNKGNFPGRFSGRQFSNSRSEMNVSTLELGDSALYLCASSRGSGGPSYEQYFGPGTRLTVT.

This sequence joins TRBV27 and TRBJ2-5; unclear D gene. The DNA end is a closer match to TRBJ2-7, so the J assignment may be wrong. The CDR3 consists of 12 residues. Germline CDR1 is MNHEY and CDR2 is SMNVEV (reference sequence). CDR3 amino acids: CASSWGGYEQYF. For the CDR3, the DNA is TGTGCCAGCAGTTGGGGTGGCTACGAGCAGTACTTC.

This clone was recorded once. This chain uses TRBV6-4 with TRBJ2-3, with a weak D call TRBD2 (6 bases). Trimming pared 3 bases from V and 4 bases from J, leaving 11 bases between. Germline V gene sequence: CDR1 MRHNA, CDR2 SNTAGT. This CDR3 spans 14 amino acids. DNA of the CDR3: TGTGCCAGCAGTGAGGGACTGAGGGCAGATACGCAGTATTTT. Amino acids: CASSEGLRADTQYF.

V is TRBV19 and J is TRBJ2-6, with D unclear. V lost 6 bases, J lost 0 bases, and 27 bases lay in between. Germline CDR1 and CDR2: LNHDA and SQIVND (reference sequence). The CDR3 sequence is 21 residues long. The CDR3 protein is CASSPSRVLRAGASGANVLTF. In DNA, the CDR3 is TGTGCCAGTAGCCCCAGTAGGGTCCTTCGGGCTGGTGCCTCTGGGGCCAACGTCCTGACTTTC.

This CDR3 is CASSPGGSNYGYTF. The CDR3 DNA follows: TGTGCCAGCAGCCCGGGCGGGTCTAACTATGGCTACACCTTC. J is TRBJ1-2 and V is TRBV7-2; D call uncertain. The CDR3 consists of 14 residues. V was clipped by 5 bases and J by 0 bases, with 10 bases between them. CDR1 and CDR2 from the germline V gene are SGHTA and FQGNSA.